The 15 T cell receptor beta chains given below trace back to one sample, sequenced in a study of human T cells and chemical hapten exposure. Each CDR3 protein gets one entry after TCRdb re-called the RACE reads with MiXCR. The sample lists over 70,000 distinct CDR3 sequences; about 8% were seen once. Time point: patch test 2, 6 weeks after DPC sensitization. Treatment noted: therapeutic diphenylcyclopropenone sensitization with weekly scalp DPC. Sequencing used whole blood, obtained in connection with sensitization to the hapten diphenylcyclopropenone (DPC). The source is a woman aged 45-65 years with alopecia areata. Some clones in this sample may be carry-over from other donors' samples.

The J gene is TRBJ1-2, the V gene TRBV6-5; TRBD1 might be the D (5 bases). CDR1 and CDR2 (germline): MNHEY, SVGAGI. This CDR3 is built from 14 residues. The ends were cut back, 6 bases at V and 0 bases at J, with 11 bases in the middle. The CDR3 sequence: CASSMGRTNYGYTF. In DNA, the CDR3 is TGTGCCAGCAGCATGGGGCGCACTAACTATGGCTACACCTTC.

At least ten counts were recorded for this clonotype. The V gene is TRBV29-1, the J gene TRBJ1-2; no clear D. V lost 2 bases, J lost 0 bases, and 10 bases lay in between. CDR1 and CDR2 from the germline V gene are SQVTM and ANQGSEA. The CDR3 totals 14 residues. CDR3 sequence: CSVESQETNYGYTF. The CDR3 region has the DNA TGCAGCGTTGAATCTCAGGAGACTAACTATGGCTACACCTTC.

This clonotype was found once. CDR3 bases: TGTGCCAGCAGTTTGGGACTAGCGGGAGGGCCGATTGAGCAGTTCTTC. This translates into CASSLGLAGGPIEQFF. The V call is TRBV6-5, the J call TRBJ2-1, with TRBD2 identical over 16 bases. The CDR3 runs to 16 residues. CDR1 is MNHEY and CDR2 is SVGAGI in the germline V gene. The ends lost 4 bases at V and 9 bases at J; junction bases unmatched: 6.

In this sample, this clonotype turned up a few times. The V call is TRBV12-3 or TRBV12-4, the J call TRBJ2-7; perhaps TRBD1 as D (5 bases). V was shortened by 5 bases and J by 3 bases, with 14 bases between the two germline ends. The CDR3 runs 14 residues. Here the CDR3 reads CASSPQGSHYEQYF. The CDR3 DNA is TGTGCCAGCAGTCCCCAGGGAAGTCACTACGAGCAGTACTTC.

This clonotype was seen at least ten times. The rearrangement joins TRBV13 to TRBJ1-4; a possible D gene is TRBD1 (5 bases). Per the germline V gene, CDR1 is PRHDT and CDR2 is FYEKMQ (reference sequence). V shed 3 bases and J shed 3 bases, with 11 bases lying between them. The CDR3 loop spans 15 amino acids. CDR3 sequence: CASSFSGTANEKLFF. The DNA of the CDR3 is TGTGCCAGCAGCTTCTCCGGGACGGCTAATGAAAAACTGTTTTTT.

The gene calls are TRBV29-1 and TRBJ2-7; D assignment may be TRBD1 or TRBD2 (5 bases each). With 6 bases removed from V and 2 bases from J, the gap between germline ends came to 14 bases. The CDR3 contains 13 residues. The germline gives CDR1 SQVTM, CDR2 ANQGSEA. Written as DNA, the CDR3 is TGCAGCGTCGTTGGGACGGCGACCTACGAGCAGTACTTC. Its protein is CSVVGTATYEQYF.

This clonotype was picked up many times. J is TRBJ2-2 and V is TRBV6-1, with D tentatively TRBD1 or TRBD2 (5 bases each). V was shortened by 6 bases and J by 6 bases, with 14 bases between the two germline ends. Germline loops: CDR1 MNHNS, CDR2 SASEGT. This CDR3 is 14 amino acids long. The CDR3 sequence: CASRVVQGAGELFF. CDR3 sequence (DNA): TGTGCCAGCAGGGTAGTTCAGGGAGCCGGGGAGCTGTTTTTT.

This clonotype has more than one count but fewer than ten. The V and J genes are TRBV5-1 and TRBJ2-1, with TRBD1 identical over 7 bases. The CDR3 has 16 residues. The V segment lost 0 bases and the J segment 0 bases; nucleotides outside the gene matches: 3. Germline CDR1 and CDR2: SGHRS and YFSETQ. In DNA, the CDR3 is TGCGCCAGCAGCTTGGGAGGGACAGTCTCCTACAATGAGCAGTTCTTC. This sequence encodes CASSLGGTVSYNEQFF.

CDR3 region: CASKRSWEFF. As DNA, the CDR3 is TGTGCCAGCAAAAGATCTTGGGAGTTCTTC. The rearrangement links TRBV2 to TRBJ2-1; D uncertain. Trimming took 7 bases from V and 14 from J, leaving 12 bases between them. From germline, CDR1 is SNHLY and CDR2 FYNNEI. The CDR3 is 10 residues long.

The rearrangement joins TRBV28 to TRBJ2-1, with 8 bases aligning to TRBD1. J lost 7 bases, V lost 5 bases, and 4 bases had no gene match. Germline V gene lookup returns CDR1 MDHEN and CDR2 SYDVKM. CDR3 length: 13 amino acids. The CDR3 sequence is CASSTGGQNEQFF. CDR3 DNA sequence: TGTGCCAGCAGTACAGGGGGGCAGAATGAGCAGTTCTTC.

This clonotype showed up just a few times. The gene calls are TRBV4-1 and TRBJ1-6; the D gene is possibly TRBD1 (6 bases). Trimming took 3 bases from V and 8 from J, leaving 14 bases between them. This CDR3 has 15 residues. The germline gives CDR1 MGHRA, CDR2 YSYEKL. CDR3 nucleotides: TGCGCCAGCAGCCAGTTACAGGGACGGGATTCACCCCTCCACTTT. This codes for CASSQLQGRDSPLHF.

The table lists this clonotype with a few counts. CDR3 sequence reads: CAWTLGGYTEAFF. As DNA, the CDR3 is TGTGCCTGGACCCTGGGGGGGTACACTGAAGCTTTCTTT. The V gene is TRBV30, the J gene TRBJ1-1; D perhaps matches TRBD1 (5 bases). Trimming took off 4 bases at V and 3 bases at J, with 12 bases between the two ends. This CDR3 has 13 residues. From germline, CDR1 is GTSNPN and CDR2 SVGIG (reference sequence).

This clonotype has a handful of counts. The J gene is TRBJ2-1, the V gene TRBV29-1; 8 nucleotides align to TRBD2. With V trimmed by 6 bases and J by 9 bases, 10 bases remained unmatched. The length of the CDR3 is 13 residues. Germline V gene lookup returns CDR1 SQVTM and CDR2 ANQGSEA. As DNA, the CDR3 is TGCAGCGTCGTCCGGGAGGGCCGCGTTGAGCAGTTCTTC. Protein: CSVVREGRVEQFF.

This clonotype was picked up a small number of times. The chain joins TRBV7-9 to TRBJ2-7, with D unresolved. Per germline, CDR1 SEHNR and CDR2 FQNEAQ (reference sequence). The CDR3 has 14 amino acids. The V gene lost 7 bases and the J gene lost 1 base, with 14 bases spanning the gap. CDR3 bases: TGTGCCAGCACCGCGGACGGGTCTTCCTACGAGCAGTACTTC. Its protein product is CASTADGSSYEQYF.

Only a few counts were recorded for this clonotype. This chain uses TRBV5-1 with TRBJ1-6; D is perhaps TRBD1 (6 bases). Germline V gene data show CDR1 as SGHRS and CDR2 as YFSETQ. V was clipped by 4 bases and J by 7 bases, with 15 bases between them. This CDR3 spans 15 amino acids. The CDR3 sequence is CASSISAGANSPLHF. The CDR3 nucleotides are TGCGCCAGCAGCATTTCCGCAGGGGCAAATTCACCCCTCCACTTT.